The clone carrying this TCR beta chain has at least ten counts. This CDR3 region has 14 residues. V was shortened by 6 bases and J by 5 bases, with 11 bases between the two germline ends. Germline CDR1 is MNHNS and CDR2 is SASEGT. Using its own MiXCR run on the 5' RACE reads, TCRdb lists one record per CDR3 protein. The table includes 250,000 or so distinct CDR3 sequences, roughly a quarter detected once. The record originates from a study of CD8 T cells in ankylosing spondylitis. Sequencing was performed on blood, either unsorted or a sorted T cell fraction (not recorded which). The chain links TRBV6-1 to TRBJ1-6; TRBD1 might be the D (5 bases). This receptor was obtained from a male donor with ankylosing spondylitis or in good health (not recorded which). As DNA, the CDR3 is TGTGCCAGCAGGGGGACGGGGAATAATTCACCCCTCCACTTT. Protein: CASRGTGNNSPLHF.